This T cell receptor (beta chain) was identified in a study of blood T cell repertoires in COVID-19. As for the study in general: Acute and convalescent COVID-19 samples came from the United States, Italy and Spain.

Sequenced by immunoSEQ multiplex PCR; TCRdb stores in-frame clones only, minus some. The repertoire holds fewer than 400,000 clones, with over 75% as singletons. The CDR3 runs 15 residues. The germline CDR1 and CDR2 sequences are MNHEY and SMNVEV (reference sequence). Losses at the gene ends were 4 bases for V and 4 bases for J; bases not matched to a gene: 7. Sequencing input: PBMCs or T cells enriched from blood (not recorded which). The rearrangement links TRBV27 to TRBJ1-3, with 7 bases matching TRBD1. The sequence came from a man younger than 40 who had recovered from COVID-19. CDR3 sequence: CASSSATGWGNTIYF. The CDR3 DNA reads as TGTGCCAGCAGTTCCGCGACAGGGTGGGGAAACACCATATATTTT.